Sequencing of this T cell receptor (beta chain) was carried out in a study of blood T cell repertoires in COVID-19. Overall study context: Sites in the United States, Italy and Spain provided acute and convalescent COVID-19 samples. T cells, B-cell-depleted T cells, or PBMCs supplied cDNA or gDNA.

From germline, CDR1 is SGHDN and CDR2 FVKESK. The ends were cut back, 0 bases at V and 9 bases at J, with 9 bases in the middle. The CDR3 runs 13 residues. In the authors' methods: For nucleated cells, counts were estimated from reference gene primer amplification. Clones were sequenced by immunoSEQ multiplex PCR, and TCRdb holds only the in-frame ones, with some missing. V and J calls and clone size are given by that table; D and trimming were obtained from the DNA. The sample records about 380,000 clones, more than 70% being singletons. Sample: peripheral blood. The chain uses TRBV14 and TRBJ2-1, with D maybe TRBD1 (6 bases). The TCR sequence derives from a man aged 40-50 years with acute or convalescent COVID-19. In nucleotides, the CDR3 is TGTGCCAGCAGCCAAGATTGGGGGCTTGAGCAGTTCTTC. It codes for CASSQDWGLEQFF.